This TCR beta chain was profiled in a study of shared clonotypes between healthy human individuals. The study's findings and limits: Memory subsets generally showed smaller estimated richness than naive subsets did.

Libraries were prepared by immunoSEQ multiplex PCR; TCRdb keeps only in-frame clonotypes and omits some of them. This sample has 2 million to 2.5 million clones; 95% occur once, and the top ten carry about 0.13%. Turning to this clone: Its antigen is currently unknown.

J was trimmed by 6 bases and V by 5 bases; bases with no gene match: 6. In germline, CDR1 is MDHEN, CDR2 SYDVKM. This CDR3 spans 13 amino acids. The sequence was obtained from a man between 18 and 29 years old in good health. This chain uses TRBV28 with TRBJ1-2; TRBD1 agrees at 7 bases. Input material: naive CD4+ T cells sorted from blood. Documented subset: CD45RA+ positively selected. The CDR3 reads CASSEDRRNGYTF. The CDR3 DNA reads as TGTGCCAGCAGTGAGGACAGGAGGAATGGCTACACCTTC.